The 10 T cell receptor beta chains in this list originate from one sample, sequenced in a study of cytomegalovirus exposure and HLA in healthy donors. A multiplex PCR was run with 60 Vbeta primers and 13 Jbeta primers. Sequencing was performed with immunoSEQ multiplex PCR; in TCRdb, only in-frame clones are kept and a portion is missing. This table holds 120,000 or so clones, 80% found once. The sequencing input was PBMCs. The receptors here all came from a man aged 25 to 45 in good health and CMV-seropositive.

V and J are TRBV7-8 and TRBJ1-2, with TRBD1 identical over 11 bases. There are 16 residues in the CDR3. Per germline, CDR1 SGHVS and CDR2 FQNEAQ. V was clipped by 3 bases and J by 8 bases; unmatched bases: 11. The CDR3 region has the DNA TGTGCCAGCAGCTTGCGGGACAGGGGGTCCTTGCAGGGCTACACCTTC. It codes for CASSLRDRGSLQGYTF. Complete variable domain (other parts from reference TRBV7-8 and TRBJ1-2): GAGVSQSPRYKVAKRGQDVALRCDPISGHVSLFWYQQALGQGPEFLTYFQNEAQLDKSGLPSDRFFAERPEGSVSTLKIQRTQQEDSAVYLCASSLRDRGSLQGYTFGSGTRLTVV.

This clone was observed a handful of times. V usage is TRBV9 and J usage is TRBJ2-1, with TRBD2 matching 8 bases. Germline V gene sequence: CDR1 SGDLS, CDR2 YYNGEE. The CDR3 loop spans 15 amino acids. V trimming: 3 bases; J trimming: 0 bases; junction bases outside the gene matches: 2. CDR3 region: CASSAGTSSYNEQFF. CDR3 in DNA: TGTGCCAGCAGCGCCGGGACTAGCTCCTACAATGAGCAGTTCTTC.

The V call is TRBV4-1, the J call TRBJ1-1; D gene uncertain. Germline CDR1 reads MGHRA; CDR2 reads YSYEKL. Between the trimmed V and J ends, which lost 0 bases and 0 bases, there was a span of 20 bases. This CDR3 has 19 amino acids. The CDR3 DNA follows: TGCGCCAGCAGCCAAGATTCTCGAGGGCGGACGATCGTGAACACTGAAGCTTTCTTT. Protein sequence: CASSQDSRGRTIVNTEAFF.

The chain recombines TRBV13 with TRBJ2-7; 7 nucleotides align to TRBD2. Looked up from germline, CDR1 is PRHDT and CDR2 is FYEKMQ (reference sequence). V gave up 8 bases and J gave up 4 bases; unmatched junction bases: 5. The CDR3 sequence is 12 residues long. CDR3 amino acids: CASSGGNYEQYF. CDR3 DNA sequence: TGTGCCAGCTCCGGGGGGAATTACGAGCAGTACTTC.

The J gene is TRBJ2-1, the V gene TRBV11-3, with a tentative D call TRBD2 (7 bases). Germline CDR1 reads SGHNT; CDR2 reads YENEEA. The CDR3 is 15 amino acids. Trimming shortened V by 0 bases and J by 7 bases, and 13 bases separated the two germline ends. CDR3 coding DNA: TGTGCCAGCAGCTTAGACCCGGGGGGCCTGAATGAGCAGTTCTTC. Translation gives CASSLDPGGLNEQFF. Together with reference TRBV11-3 and TRBJ2-1, the CDR3 gives the full variable domain: EAGVVQSPRYKIIEKKQPVAFWCNPISGHNTLYWYLQNLGQGPELLIRYENEEAVDDSQLPKDRFSAERLKGVDSTLKIQPAELGDSAVYLCASSLDPGGLNEQFFGPGTRLTVL.

CDR3 sequence reads: CASSPGDRRNTGELFF. As DNA, the CDR3 is TGTGCCAGCTCACCAGGGGACAGAAGGAACACCGGGGAGCTGTTTTTT. This chain links TRBV18 with TRBJ2-2, with 7 bases matching TRBD1. Germline trimming cut 2 bases from V and 1 base from J; bases unmatched to any gene: 4. This CDR3 has 16 amino acids. Germline CDR1 KGHSH, CDR2 LQKENI.

This chain uses TRBV11-1 with TRBJ2-1; 10 nucleotides line up with TRBD2. Trimming removed 1 base from V and 5 bases from J; junction bases left unmatched: 2. The CDR3 has 15 amino acids. Germline CDR1 is SGHAT and CDR2 is FQDESV (reference sequence). DNA of the CDR3: TGTGCCAGCAGCTTAGAACTAGCGGGGAACAATGAGCAGTTCTTC. Encoded protein: CASSLELAGNNEQFF. The full variable domain, in which reference TRBV11-1 and TRBJ2-1 provide the parts outside the CDR3, is EAEVAQSPRYKITEKSQAVAFWCDPISGHATLYWYRQILGQGPELLVQFQDESVVDDSQLPKDRFSAERLKGVDSTLKIQPAELGDSAMYLCASSLELAGNNEQFFGPGTRLTVL.

The chain joins TRBV5-1 to TRBJ2-6; D possibly corresponds to TRBD2 (5 bases). Trimming removed 0 bases at V and 0 bases at J, with 10 bases between. Germline CDR1 is SGHRS and CDR2 is YFSETQ. The CDR3 contains 17 residues. Here the CDR3 reads CASSLVVTNSGANVLTF. The CDR3, as DNA: TGCGCCAGCAGCTTGGTTGTGACTAACTCTGGGGCCAACGTCCTGACTTTC.

The rearrangement joins TRBV2 to TRBJ1-6, with TRBD1 matching 9 bases. The V segment lost 7 bases and the J segment 7 bases; nucleotides outside the gene matches: 11. This CDR3 comprises 16 residues. CDR1 SNHLY and CDR2 FYNNEI come from the germline V gene. Here the CDR3 DNA reads TGTGCCAGCACCCCCCCGGACAGGGGTTACAATTCACCCCTCCACTTT. This gives the protein CASTPPDRGYNSPLHF.

The chain has TRBV29-1 and TRBJ1-2; 9 bases match TRBD1. The CDR3 has 13 residues. Germline-derived CDR1 and CDR2 are SQVTM and ANQGSEA. The junction had 5 bases not matched to a gene; V was cut back by 1 base and J by 8 bases. CDR3 DNA sequence: TGCAGCGTTGAAGGGGACAGGGTAAACGGCTACACCTTC. Its protein product is CSVEGDRVNGYTF.